These T cell receptor beta chains were read from a single sample in a study of T cell repertoires in cytomegalovirus infection. TCRdb used MiXCR to reprocess the reads, holding one entry per CDR3 protein. The data show fewer than 300,000 distinct CDR3 sequences, with 20% to 30% seen just once and 14% held by the top ten. Sequenced sample: PBMCs. Receptor source: a human donor in good health (CMV status not recorded). Some clones in this sample may be carry-over from other donors' samples. The CDR3 runs from the conserved cysteine through the conserved F or W. Each record gives: CDR3 protein, CDR3 DNA, V gene, D gene, clone size, J gene. D genes are given only for firm matches. The size field is filled for only some rows; it gives once, few, many or a size class.

CASTAGGNTGELFF	TGTGCCAGCACAGCGGGGGGAAACACCGGGGAGCTGTTTTTT	TRBV2	TRBD2	-	TRBJ2-2
CASSPTGGSGQPQHF	TGTGCCAGTAGCCCGACAGGGGGATCAGGTCAGCCCCAGCATTTT	TRBV19	TRBD1	-	TRBJ1-5
CASSLGTPNQPQHF	TGTGCCAGCAGTCTCGGGACACCTAATCAGCCCCAGCATTTT	TRBV28	-	-	TRBJ1-5
CASSDGGDGPQHF	TGTGCCAGCAGTGATGGGGGCGATGGGCCCCAGCATTTT	TRBV6-1	-	-	TRBJ1-5
CASSLVSGRGEKLFF	TGTGCCAGCAGCTTAGTGTCCGGGCGGGGTGAAAAACTGTTTTTT	TRBV7-9	-	-	TRBJ1-4
CATSDLSSYKSGRVRTGELFF	TGTGCCACCAGTGATTTATCCTCCTATAAAAGCGGGAGGGTACGCACCGGGGAGCTGTTTTTT	TRBV24-1	TRBD2	-	TRBJ2-2
CATSGLDRGRPFF	TGTGCCACCAGTGGTTTAGACAGGGGGCGCCCCTTCTTC	TRBV24-1	TRBD1	few	TRBJ2-1
CSAPGGGPYEQYF	TGCAGTGCTCCTGGTGGGGGCCCCTACGAGCAGTACTTC	TRBV20-1	-	many	TRBJ2-7
CASRLTGANEKLFF	TGTGCCAGCAGACTGACAGGGGCTAATGAAAAACTGTTTTTT	TRBV28	TRBD1	-	TRBJ1-4
CASSLDGPGGAGTEAFF	TGTGCCAGCAGCTTAGACGGCCCGGGGGGGGCGGGCACTGAAGCTTTCTTT	TRBV11-2	-	-	TRBJ1-1
CASSQVGIREQYF	TGTGCCAGCAGCCAAGTCGGAATTCGCGAGCAGTACTTC	TRBV14	-	few	TRBJ2-7
CASSFGQRNDGYTF	TGTGCCAGCAGCTTTGGACAGAGGAATGATGGCTACACCTTC	TRBV7-6	-	many	TRBJ1-2
CASSDRPYNSPLHF	TGTGCCAGCAGTGATAGACCATATAATTCACCCCTCCACTTT	TRBV25-1	-	-	TRBJ1-6
CASSPRNTEAFF	TGTGCCAGCAGCCCCAGGAACACTGAAGCTTTCTTT	TRBV7-9	-	many	TRBJ1-1
CASSSGTSGSTDTQYF	TGTGCCAGCAGCTCCGGGACTAGCGGTTCGACAGATACGCAGTATTTT	TRBV7-2	TRBD2	many	TRBJ2-3
CSVAQGWDEQFF	TGCAGCGTAGCTCAGGGGTGGGATGAGCAGTTCTTC	TRBV29-1	-	-	TRBJ2-1
CASSAQGVHTEAFF	TGTGCCAGCAGCGCCCAGGGAGTACACACTGAAGCTTTCTTT	TRBV7-2	-	many	TRBJ1-1
CASTLKTGTPTGELFF	TGTGCCAGCACCTTAAAGACAGGGACCCCCACCGGGGAGCTGTTTTTT	TRBV6-1	TRBD1	many	TRBJ2-2
CASSPGRQGAFF	TGTGCCAGCAGCCCGGGAAGGCAGGGGGCTTTCTTT	TRBV7-9	-	many	TRBJ1-1
CASSATGQGNEQFF	TGTGCCAGCAGTGCCACGGGACAAGGGAATGAGCAGTTCTTC	TRBV6-1	-	few	TRBJ2-1
CASSIDRISNQPQHF	TGTGCCAGTAGTATCGACAGGATTAGCAATCAGCCCCAGCATTTT	TRBV19	-	-	TRBJ1-5
CASSQERRGATDTQYF	TGTGCCAGCAGCCAAGAACGGCGGGGGGCCACAGATACGCAGTATTTT	TRBV4-2	TRBD2	few	TRBJ2-3
CASSLVGNTIYF	TGTGCCAGCAGCTTAGTGGGAAACACCATATATTTT	TRBV7-2	-	many	TRBJ1-3
CASSLVFRVRDTGELFF	TGTGCCAGCAGCTTAGTCTTCAGGGTTCGAGACACCGGGGAGCTGTTTTTT	TRBV13	-	few	TRBJ2-2
CASSLSGRETEAFF	TGTGCCAGCAGCTTGAGCGGCAGGGAGACTGAAGCTTTCTTT	TRBV5-4	-	-	TRBJ1-1
CASTAGSNQPQHF	TGTGCCAGCACCGCAGGTAGTAATCAGCCCCAGCATTTT	TRBV6-6	-	many	TRBJ1-5
CASSPWGQYTYEQYF	TGTGCCAGCAGCCCCTGGGGTCAGTACACCTACGAGCAGTACTTC	TRBV7-2	-	many	TRBJ2-7
CASSPSGRASNEQFF	TGTGCCAGCAGCCCGAGCGGGAGGGCAAGCAATGAGCAGTTCTTC	TRBV12-3/TRBV12-4	TRBD2	-	TRBJ2-1
CASSLTANTEAFF	TGTGCCAGCAGCTTAACAGCAAACACTGAAGCTTTCTTT	TRBV12-3/TRBV12-4	-	many	TRBJ1-1
CSAHPFPRAYEQYF	TGCAGTGCCCACCCCTTTCCCCGTGCCTACGAGCAGTACTTC	TRBV20-1	-	-	TRBJ2-7
CASSFLAGNYNEQFF	TGTGCCAGCAGTTTTCTAGCGGGGAACTACAATGAGCAGTTCTTC	TRBV12-3/TRBV12-4	TRBD2	many	TRBJ2-1
CASSFGVAGRRDTQYF	TGTGCCAGCAGCTTCGGGGTAGCGGGCCGAAGGGATACGCAGTATTTT	TRBV7-2	TRBD2	many	TRBJ2-3
CSARGNGANVLTF	TGCAGCGCCAGGGGGAATGGGGCCAACGTCCTGACTTTC	TRBV29-1	TRBD1	-	TRBJ2-6
CASSQANLVSTDTQYF	TGCGCCAGCAGCCAAGCCAATCTTGTAAGCACAGATACGCAGTATTTT	TRBV4-1	-	-	TRBJ2-3
CSASYRGKNEKLFF	TGCAGTGCTAGTTACAGGGGGAAAAATGAAAAACTGTTTTTT	TRBV20-1	TRBD1	few	TRBJ1-4
CASSPITPGIRGNQPQHF	TGTGCCAGCAGTCCTATAACGCCGGGAATTAGGGGCAATCAGCCCCAGCATTTT	TRBV27	-	-	TRBJ1-5
CASSQGVPTETQYF	TGTGCCAGCAGCCAAGGAGTTCCCACAGAGACCCAGTACTTC	TRBV3-1	-	few	TRBJ2-5
CASSPDSRSSYELYF	TGTGCCAGCAGCCCCGACTCCCGGAGCTCCTACGAGCTGTACTTC	TRBV7-2	-	-	TRBJ2-7
CASSPWGHVGQYF	TGTGCCAGCAGCCCTTGGGGGCACGTCGGGCAGTACTTC	TRBV14	-	few	TRBJ2-7
CSASVGGAGSNQPQHF	TGCAGTGCTAGCGTAGGAGGGGCAGGTAGTAATCAGCCCCAGCATTTT	TRBV20-1	-	-	TRBJ1-5
CASSVGTDDYEQYF	TGTGCCAGCAGCGTCGGGACAGATGACTACGAGCAGTACTTC	TRBV9	TRBD1	few	TRBJ2-7
CASSFGQGVTDTQYF	TGTGCCAGCAGTTTTGGCCAGGGTGTCACAGATACGCAGTATTTT	TRBV12-3/TRBV12-4	-	-	TRBJ2-3
CASSLGLKNIQYF	TGCGCCAGCAGCCTTGGCCTCAAAAACATTCAGTACTTC	TRBV5-1	-	few	TRBJ2-4
CASTLTPGQDEQYF	TGTGCCAGCACCCTCACCCCGGGGCAGGACGAGCAGTACTTC	TRBV28	-	-	TRBJ2-7
CSVYPAGEAGELFF	TGCAGTGTATATCCCGCAGGGGAGGCCGGGGAGCTGTTTTTT	TRBV20-1	-	once	TRBJ2-2
CAARGGATDTQYF	TGTGCCGCCCGCGGGGGGGCAACAGATACGCAGTATTTT	TRBV6-1	TRBD2	-	TRBJ2-3
CASRRHRNSPLHF	TGTGCCAGCAGACGACACCGAAATTCACCCCTCCACTTT	TRBV12-3/TRBV12-4	-	-	TRBJ1-6
CATSTGDSTDTQYF	TGTGCCACCAGTACGGGAGATAGCACAGATACGCAGTATTTT	TRBV24-1	-	-	TRBJ2-3
CASSLTGTRLQETQYF	TGTGCCAGCAGCTTAACCGGGACTAGGTTACAAGAGACCCAGTACTTC	TRBV7-2	TRBD2	many	TRBJ2-5
CASSLGGQGGEKLFF	TGTGCCAGCAGCTTAGGGGGACAGGGAGGTGAAAAACTGTTTTTT	TRBV7-6	TRBD1	many	TRBJ1-4
CASSLAWGNEQFF	TGTGCCAGCAGCCTCGCATGGGGCAATGAGCAGTTCTTC	TRBV7-2	-	many	TRBJ2-1
CASSSLDPRIDTQYF	TGTGCCAGCAGCTCCCTCGACCCACGGATAGATACGCAGTATTTT	TRBV5-6	-	-	TRBJ2-3
CASSSNGRTTDTQYF	TGTGCCAGCAGCTCGAACGGTAGGACCACAGATACGCAGTATTTT	TRBV7-3	-	-	TRBJ2-3
CASSSGGQTPQHF	TGTGCCAGCAGTTCGGGGGGCCAGACGCCCCAGCATTTT	TRBV12-3/TRBV12-4	-	-	TRBJ1-5
CASSLEQGLAGELFF	TGTGCCAGCAGCTTAGAACAGGGGTTAGCCGGGGAGCTGTTTTTT	TRBV11-2	TRBD1	-	TRBJ2-2